These T cell receptor beta chains were read from a single sample in a study of T cell repertoires in cytomegalovirus infection. These receptors have no known antigen. TCRdb reprocessed the reads via MiXCR and lists one record per CDR3 protein. The sample carries under 300,000 distinct CDR3 sequences, around 20% recorded once. The sequencing here drew on cultured PBMCs, taken from culture after CMV antigen stimulation. The receptors shown here come from a human donor in good health (CMV status not recorded). Some clones in this sample may be carry-over from other donors' samples. CDR3s include the opening cysteine and the closing phenylalanine or tryptophan. Fields, in order: J gene, V gene, CDR3 protein.

>TRBJ2-7|TRBV7-8
CASRGPQYEQYF
>TRBJ2-5|TRBV27
CASKGLSGRALKETQYF
>TRBJ2-1|TRBV20-1
CSARDPGAGEQFF
>TRBJ2-7|TRBV6-1
CASSDGTSGRGYEQYF
>TRBJ2-5|TRBV6-2/TRBV6-3
CASSYIQTSGASRETQYF
>TRBJ2-1|TRBV6-2/TRBV6-3
CASEMGQGSYNEQFF
>TRBJ1-5|TRBV7-8
CASSLEEVTVNQPQHF
>TRBJ1-1|TRBV20-1
CSANRGENTEAFF
>TRBJ2-5|TRBV12-3/TRBV12-4
CASSPSGRDQYF
>TRBJ2-3|TRBV6-6
CASSYSASGTDTQYF
>TRBJ1-1|TRBV7-2
CASSRLTGRGANTEAFF
>TRBJ1-1|TRBV4-1
CASTLRRSNTEAFF
>TRBJ2-7|TRBV6-2/TRBV6-3
CASSDPGQGSSYEQYF
>TRBJ2-3|TRBV12-3/TRBV12-4
CASSLAGKGTDTQYF
>TRBJ2-7|TRBV7-2
CASSLSSRQLYEQYF
>TRBJ1-1|TRBV29-1
CSAQGQSPNTEAFF
>TRBJ2-3|TRBV6-2/TRBV6-3
CASSYLPGADTQYF
>TRBJ2-1|TRBV7-2
CASSLSGGPYNEQFF
>TRBJ1-2|TRBV10-3
CAISEGTGGGYTF
>TRBJ2-1|TRBV7-2
CASSLPGLLNEQFF
>TRBJ2-2|TRBV7-2
CASSLAPFANTGELFF
>TRBJ2-1|TRBV19
CASSMTGTSAFDEQFF
>TRBJ2-7|TRBV6-2/TRBV6-3
CASTVAQGLEQYF
>TRBJ1-1|TRBV6-2/TRBV6-3
CASSYGRGTEAFF
>TRBJ1-5|TRBV30
CACAGGRNQPQHF
>TRBJ1-1|TRBV6-2/TRBV6-3
CASSSDDRVGTEAFF
>TRBJ2-7|TRBV14
CASSQPAHSYEQYF
>TRBJ2-2|TRBV7-2
CASSLAAPNTGELFF
>TRBJ2-1|TRBV9
CASSVGANSYNEQFF
>TRBJ2-3|TRBV9
CASSRRQGALADTQYF
>TRBJ2-7|TRBV28
CASSFGGVPYEQYF
>TRBJ2-5|TRBV19
CASRATGSAQETQYF
>TRBJ1-1|TRBV6-6
CACLQGAEAFF
>TRBJ1-5|TRBV2
CASSGGTGTNQPQHF
>TRBJ2-1|TRBV7-2
CASSLGTGGSWGRPRNNEQFF
>TRBJ2-1|TRBV6-2/TRBV6-3
CASSVEISGIREEQFF
>TRBJ1-6|TRBV20-1
CSAGQEAYNSPLHF
>TRBJ1-3|TRBV18
CASSPPGTFSGNTIYF
>TRBJ1-1|TRBV12-3/TRBV12-4
CASRRGTEAFF
>TRBJ2-7|TRBV10-3
CAIGQLGYEQYF
>TRBJ1-1|TRBV9
CASSVGTTDEAFF
>TRBJ2-5|TRBV7-3
CASSLTGKETQYF
>TRBJ1-2|TRBV27
CASSSTGAYGYTF
>TRBJ2-1|TRBV29-1
CSVGPGQEQFF
>TRBJ2-7|TRBV6-5
CASSYSSSYEQYF